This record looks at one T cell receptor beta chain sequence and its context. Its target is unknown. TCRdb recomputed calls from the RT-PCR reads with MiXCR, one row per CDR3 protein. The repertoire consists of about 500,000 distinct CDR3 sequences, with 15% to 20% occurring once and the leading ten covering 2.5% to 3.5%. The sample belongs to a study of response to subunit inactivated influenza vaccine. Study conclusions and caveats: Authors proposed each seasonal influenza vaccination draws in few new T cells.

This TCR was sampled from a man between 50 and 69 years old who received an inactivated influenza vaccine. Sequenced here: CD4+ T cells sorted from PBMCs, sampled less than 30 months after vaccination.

The CDR3 nucleotides read TGCAGTGCTAAAGCGGGGGGGCGCGAGCAGTTCTTC. Translation gives CSAKAGGREQFF. The V gene is TRBV20-1, the J gene TRBJ2-1; 10 bases map to TRBD2. Looked up from germline, CDR1 is DFQATT and CDR2 is SNEGSKA (reference sequence). The CDR3 sequence is 12 residues long. With 4 bases clipped from V and 10 bases from J, the junction kept 4 bases outside the gene matches.